This T cell receptor (beta chain) was found in a study of Ad26.COV2.S vaccination and SARS-CoV-2 variants. Produced via immunoSEQ multiplex PCR; TCRdb's table is partial and in-frame only. Of hundreds of thousands of clones listed, about 89% are singletons. Germline CDR1 is ENHRY and CDR2 is SYGVKD. The ends lost 6 bases at V and 2 bases at J; junction bases unmatched: 1. The length of the CDR3 is 14 residues. Regarding treatment: 15 to 20 received Ad26.COV2.S at low or high dose, single or two shots; roughly 5 received placebo; per-sample allocation not given. After the first vaccine or placebo injection, samples were drawn on day 63.

The sequencing here drew on peripheral blood, taken in a trial of Ad26.COV2.S vaccine versus placebo. The sequence derives from a person aged 18-65 years who received the Ad26.COV2.S COVID-19 vaccine or a placebo. J is TRBJ2-3 and V is TRBV10-3; 11 bases line up with TRBD2. The CDR3 region has the DNA TGTGCCATCAGGGGACTAGCGGACACAGATACGCAGTATTTT. Protein product: CAIRGLADTDTQYF.